These 28 T cell receptor beta chains were sequenced from one sample in a study of radiation and T cells in renal cell carcinoma (dated by TCRdb to 2020 to 2022). The intended sense of this specimen's time point label: baseline pretreatment blood. According to the study, the label for this sample's treatment or condition signals: 15 Gy SBRT to primary tumor, nephrectomy 4 weeks later. Libraries were built with the immunoSEQ multiplex PCR assay. TCRdb holds this immuneACCESS table with in-frame rearrangements only. Some clones are missing; in checked studies, unresolved V genes explain under half, and the rest has no known cause. The sample profile shows some 120,000 clones; about four fifths of them were found once. The ten most abundant clones make up about 2.9% of the sample. The sample consisted of blood, taken from a patient whose treatment included radiotherapy and nephrectomy. The source of these receptors is a woman in her sixties with renal cell carcinoma.

V and J are TRBV2 and TRBJ1-2; D remains ambiguous. The CDR3 spans 14 residues. Trimming pared 2 bases from V and 6 bases from J, leaving 13 bases between. The V gene's germline CDR1 is SNHLY and CDR2 FYNNEI. Written as DNA, the CDR3 is TGTGCCAGCAGTGAACTTGGGAGAAAGGATGGCTACACCTTC. It is translated as CASSELGRKDGYTF.

This chain joins TRBV9 and TRBJ2-7; D gene uncertain. In germline, CDR1 is SGDLS, CDR2 YYNGEE. Deletions cut 0 bases from V and 4 bases from J, with 8 bases between. CDR3 length equals 13 residues. This chain's CDR3 is CASSVDGIYEQYF. The CDR3 DNA reads TGTGCCAGCAGCGTAGATGGGATTTACGAGCAGTACTTC.

This chain links TRBV19 with TRBJ1-4; D uncertain. The CDR3 is 13 amino acids. V lost 7 bases and J 4 bases, leaving 10 bases between the germline ends. Germline V CDR1 and CDR2: LNHDA, SQIVND (reference sequence). The CDR3 nucleotides read TGTGCCAGTAACCCTCAGCTTAATGAAAAACTGTTTTTT. Translating gives CASNPQLNEKLFF.

V and J are TRBV5-1 and TRBJ2-5; the match to TRBD2 covers 8 bases. The CDR3 spans 15 residues. V lost 3 bases to trimming and J lost 2 bases; unmatched junction nucleotides: 6. Germline-derived CDR1 and CDR2 are SGHRS and YFSETQ. The CDR3 bases are TGCGCCAGCAGCTATAGCGGGACAACGCAAGAGACCCAGTACTTC. Residues: CASSYSGTTQETQYF. The full variable domain, with the rest looked up from reference TRBV5-1 and TRBJ2-5, is KAGVTQTPRYLIKTRGQQVTLSCSPISGHRSVSWYQQTPGQGLQFLFEYFSETQRNKGNFPGRFSGRQFSNSRSEMNVSTLELGDSALYLCASSYSGTTQETQYFGPGTRLLVL.

The chain uses TRBV4-1 and TRBJ1-5; tentative D call: TRBD1 (6 bases). Germline loops: CDR1 MGHRA, CDR2 YSYEKL. The CDR3 has 17 residues. V lost 2 bases and J 2 bases, leaving 16 bases between the germline ends. For the CDR3, the DNA is TGCGCCAGCAGCCAAATGACAGGAACCTTTGGCAATCAGCCCCAGCATTTT. Protein: CASSQMTGTFGNQPQHF.

J is TRBJ1-3 and V is TRBV10-3; no definite D call. The V gene lost 3 bases and the J gene lost 4 bases, with 10 bases spanning the gap. The length of the CDR3 is 14 residues. Germline CDR1 reads ENHRY; CDR2 reads SYGVKD. The CDR3 DNA is TGTGCCATCAGTGAAGGGTCTCCCGGAAACACCATATATTTT. Translated, it gives CAISEGSPGNTIYF.

The chain carries TRBV5-4 and TRBJ2-3; TRBD2 matches at 12 bases. This CDR3 has 16 amino acids. J lost 3 bases, V lost 3 bases, and 5 bases had no gene match. Germline V CDR1 and CDR2: SGHNT, YYREEE (reference sequence). CDR3: CASSSGLAGLTDTQYF. The CDR3 DNA sequence: TGTGCCAGCAGCTCCGGACTAGCGGGGTTGACAGATACGCAGTATTTT.

The chain is built from TRBV5-4 and TRBJ2-7; TRBD1 or TRBD2 may be the D gene (5 bases each). Germline V gene sequence: CDR1 SGHNT, CDR2 YYREEE (reference sequence). V lost 4 bases to trimming and J lost 3 bases, with 17 bases between them. The length of the CDR3 is 15 residues. In nucleotides, the CDR3 is TGTGCCAGCAGCCGACCCGGGACGGAAAACTACGAGCAGTACTTC. Translated, it gives CASSRPGTENYEQYF.

This chain uses TRBV5-5 with TRBJ2-5; 8 bases fit TRBD1. Per germline, CDR1 SGHKS and CDR2 YYEKEE (reference sequence). J lost 4 bases, V lost 4 bases, and 12 bases had no gene match. The CDR3 has 16 residues. The CDR3 nucleotides read TGTGCCAGCAGCCTGAGGGGACAGGCCCTCCGAGAGACCCAGTACTTC. It codes for CASSLRGQALRETQYF.

The chain carries TRBV4-3 and TRBJ1-4; TRBD1 agrees at 11 bases. The CDR3 extends over 16 amino acids. Germline loops: CDR1 LGHNA, CDR2 YSLEER. Losses at the gene ends were 0 bases for V and 8 bases for J; bases not matched to a gene: 5. This CDR3 is CASSQDIGTGGEKLFF. As DNA, the CDR3 is TGCGCCAGCAGCCAAGATATAGGGACAGGGGGAGAAAAACTGTTTTTT.

This chain connects TRBV5-6 to TRBJ1-6; 7 bases are a match to TRBD1. Unmatched junction bases numbered 3, after V lost 1 base and J lost 5 bases. This CDR3 has 15 residues. Germline CDR1 and CDR2: SGHDT and YYEEEE. Written as DNA, the CDR3 is TGTGCCAGCAGCTTGTACGACAGGGATAATTCACCCCTCCACTTT. Residues: CASSLYDRDNSPLHF.

The chain joins TRBV30 to TRBJ1-6, with a weak D call TRBD1 (5 bases). This CDR3 is 14 amino acids long. CDR1 and CDR2 (germline): GTSNPN, SVGIG (reference sequence). Trimming removed 5 bases from V and 7 bases from J, with 15 bases in between. The CDR3 sequence is CAWRRGRANSPLHF. In DNA form, the CDR3 reads TGTGCCTGGCGGAGGGGCAGGGCGAATTCACCCCTCCACTTT.

The CDR3 is CASTKGRVGEKLFF. CDR3 nucleotides: TGTGCCAGCACCAAGGGCAGGGTAGGAGAAAAACTGTTTTTT. The V gene is TRBV6-6, the J gene TRBJ1-4; a weak D match, TRBD1 (5 bases). CDR1 MNHNY and CDR2 SVGAGI come from the germline V gene (reference sequence). There are 14 residues in the CDR3. V was shortened by 7 bases and J by 8 bases, with 17 bases between the two germline ends.

V gene TRBV7-3 combines with J gene TRBJ2-2; unclear D gene. Trimming shortened V by 5 bases and J by 0 bases, and 10 bases separated the two germline ends. The CDR3 sequence is 15 residues long. In germline, CDR1 is SGHTA, CDR2 FQGTGA. Here the CDR3 reads CASSVTGSNTGELFF. Written as DNA, the CDR3 is TGTGCCAGCAGCGTGACCGGATCGAACACCGGGGAGCTGTTTTTT.

This chain links TRBV4-2 with TRBJ1-6, with TRBD1 matching over 8 bases. Germline V gene sequence: CDR1 LGHNA, CDR2 YNFKEQ. This CDR3 has 16 residues. J was trimmed by 7 bases and V by 1 base; bases with no gene match: 6. The CDR3 sequence: CASSQGGRGRNSPLHF. The CDR3 nucleotides are TGTGCCAGCAGCCAAGGGGGCAGGGGGCGAAATTCACCCCTCCACTTT.

J is TRBJ1-2 and V is TRBV11-2; 9 nucleotides agree with TRBD1. Germline loops: CDR1 SGHAT, CDR2 FQNNGV. Trimming removed 0 bases from V and 6 bases from J; junction bases left unmatched: 8. The CDR3 has 16 amino acids. The CDR3 sequence is CASSLDPTGGWNGYTF. In nucleotides, the CDR3 is TGTGCCAGCAGCTTAGATCCTACAGGGGGCTGGAATGGCTACACCTTC.

Comment on this clone: The sample holds other DNA sequences that translate to the same CDR3. The chain uses TRBV6-6 and TRBJ1-5; D ambiguous. This CDR3 is 15 amino acids long. V was shortened by 2 bases and J by 2 bases, with 10 bases between the two germline ends. Germline CDR1 reads MNHNY; CDR2 reads SVGAGI (reference sequence). The CDR3 loop is CASSYPAGGNQPQHF. As DNA, the CDR3 is TGTGCCAGCAGTTACCCGGCCGGTGGCAATCAGCCCCAGCATTTT.

V and J are TRBV4-1 and TRBJ2-5; 9 nucleotides match TRBD2. V dropped 0 bases and J dropped 2; count of bases not matched to a gene: 13. CDR1 and CDR2 (germline): MGHRA, YSYEKL. The CDR3 consists of 19 residues. The CDR3 DNA sequence: TGCGCCAGCAGCCAAGATCGAGAGGTGCGCGGGGGGGTACAAGAGACCCAGTACTTC. It encodes CASSQDREVRGGVQETQYF.

This clone showed up just a few times. This chain joins TRBV27 and TRBJ1-4; weak D call: TRBD1 (5 bases). The V gene lost 5 bases and the J gene lost 8 bases, with 18 bases spanning the gap. The length of the CDR3 is 15 residues. CDR1 is MNHEY and CDR2 is SMNVEV in the germline V gene (reference sequence). The CDR3 DNA reads TGTGCCAGCAGTCCACCCCCACAGAGGGGCGAAAAACTGTTTTTT. This encodes CASSPPPQRGEKLFF.

The V gene is TRBV27, the J gene TRBJ2-3; 14 bases align to TRBD2. Per germline, CDR1 MNHEY and CDR2 SMNVEV (reference sequence). V was pared by 8 bases and J by 5 bases, with 3 bases of the junction left unmatched. This CDR3 is built from 14 residues. The CDR3 nucleotides are TGTGCCAGCGGACTAGCGGGAGGAATAGATACGCAGTATTTT. This translates into CASGLAGGIDTQYF.

J is TRBJ2-1 and V is TRBV5-1, with D perhaps matching TRBD2 (5 bases). Germline loops: CDR1 SGHRS, CDR2 YFSETQ. Trimming cost V 4 bases and J 9 bases, with 20 bases left between them. CDR3 length: 15 amino acids. This CDR3 reads CASSKISRPGLEQFF. In DNA form, the CDR3 reads TGCGCCAGCAGCAAGATAAGTAGACCTGGACTTGAGCAGTTCTTC.

The V gene is TRBV20-1, the J gene TRBJ2-7; D unclear. Germline V gene lookup returns CDR1 DFQATT and CDR2 SNEGSKA (reference sequence). The V and J ends lost 7 bases and 9 bases respectively, with 16 bases between them. CDR3 size: 11 residues. The CDR3 loop reads CSVQRTPAQYF. CDR3 bases: TGCAGTGTCCAGAGGACCCCGGCGCAGTACTTC.

The rearrangement uses TRBV10-3 and TRBJ2-3; D perhaps matches TRBD2 (6 bases). The CDR3 contains 16 residues. V gave up 6 bases and J gave up 0 bases, with 16 bases separating them. Looked up from germline, CDR1 is ENHRY and CDR2 is SYGVKD. DNA of the CDR3: TGTGCCATCAGCACCGGCGCGGGGACTAGCACAGATACGCAGTATTTT. Translated, it gives CAISTGAGTSTDTQYF.

This sequence joins TRBV20-1 and TRBJ1-2; no definite D call. The CDR3 runs to 11 residues. Germline CDR1 reads DFQATT; CDR2 reads SNEGSKA (reference sequence). Trimming took 0 bases from V and 6 from J, leaving 5 bases between them. This CDR3 is CSAREEDGYTF. Written as DNA, the CDR3 is TGCAGTGCTAGAGAAGAGGATGGCTACACCTTC.

The chain uses TRBV11-2 and TRBJ2-7; TRBD1 might be the D (6 bases). Trimming cost V 4 bases and J 4 bases, with 8 bases left between them. The CDR3 loop spans 12 amino acids. In germline, CDR1 is SGHAT, CDR2 FQNNGV. CDR3 sequence (DNA): TGTGCCAGCAGCTCTACAGGGTACGAGCAGTACTTC. Amino acids: CASSSTGYEQYF.

The chain employs TRBV29-1 and TRBJ1-2; a possible D gene is TRBD1 (6 bases). The CDR3 has 13 residues. The ends were cut back, 4 bases at V and 7 bases at J, with 16 bases in the middle. Germline CDR1 and CDR2: SQVTM and ANQGSEA. In DNA, the CDR3 is TGCAGCGTTGTGGTAGGGGGGGAAGGTGGCTACACCTTC. It specifies CSVVVGGEGGYTF.

The chain is built from TRBV19 and TRBJ2-7, with D possibly being TRBD1 (5 bases). V dropped 3 bases and J dropped 4 bases, with 13 bases sitting between them. Per germline, CDR1 LNHDA and CDR2 SQIVND (reference sequence). The CDR3 length is 14 residues. CDR3 nucleotide sequence: TGTGCCAGTAGTATCCTGGGGCGTAGGTACGAGCAGTACTTC. Translation: CASSILGRRYEQYF. Full variable domain (outside the CDR3, taken from reference TRBV19 and TRBJ2-7): DGGITQSPKYLFRKEGQNVTLSCEQNLNHDAMYWYRQDPGQGLRLIYYSQIVNDFQKGDIAEGYSVSREKKESFPLTVTSAQKNPTAFYLCASSILGRRYEQYFGPGTRLTVT.

This sequence joins TRBV6-1 and TRBJ2-1; no clear D gene. V was trimmed by 2 bases and J by 13 bases, leaving 9 bases between them. Germline-derived CDR1 and CDR2 are MNHNS and SASEGT. This CDR3 is built from 11 residues. The CDR3 reads CASSELGSQFF. CDR3 DNA: TGTGCCAGCAGTGAATTGGGGTCTCAGTTCTTC.